The clone carrying this TCR beta chain was detected ten times or more. These data come from a study of T cells in Graves' hyperthyroidism and ophthalmopathy. The wider study: Peripheral blood was secured at the point of initial diagnosis, before any treatment.

Germline V CDR1 and CDR2: DFQATT, SNEGSKA (reference sequence). Trimming left V 6 bases short and J 2 bases short, with 17 bases between. This CDR3 is built from 14 residues. RNA transcripts served as the template for amplifying TCR beta CDR3 regions. The TCR CDR3 first-round RT-PCR relied on the HTBI primer set. TCRdb called the multiplex PCR reads again in MiXCR, with one record for every CDR3 protein. The table includes approximately 590,000 distinct CDR3 sequences, more than 15% detected once. This receptor was taken from a woman aged 25 to 39 with Graves' hyperthyroidism. The chain employs TRBV20-1 and TRBJ2-7, with a possible D match to TRBD2 (6 bases). The sample comprised blood. The CDR3 spells CSAPIAEPTYEQYF. In nucleotides, the CDR3 is TGCAGTGCCCCGATAGCGGAGCCGACCTACGAGCAGTACTTC.